This passage covers 16 T cell receptor beta chains from one sample sequenced in a study of CXCR3-negative and CXCR3-positive naive CD8 T cells. The study made its TRB cDNA libraries by 5' RACE, adding UMI labels. From its re-call of the 5' RACE reads, TCRdb lists each CDR3 protein once, without DNA. The table for this sample gives around 50,000 distinct CDR3 sequences. What was sequenced was naive CXCR3- CD8+ T cells from blood. Subset specified: CD45RO-CCR7+CD27+CD95- naive CD8+ T cells lacking CXCR3 (TNR3-). Source of these receptors: a human donor in good health. Some clones in this sample may be carry-over from other donors' samples.

The CDR3 spells CASLDGNSYEQYF. The chain is built from TRBV12-3 or TRBV12-4 and TRBJ2-7. The CDR3 extends over 13 amino acids.

This chain links TRBV7-6 with TRBJ2-7. The CDR3 contains 16 residues. Germline V gene data show CDR1 as SGHVS and CDR2 as FNYEAQ. The CDR3 protein is CASSLAAGGRPYEQYF.

The chain has TRBV28 and TRBJ2-7; TCRdb outputs TRBD2, but without DNA this stays unchecked. Germline values: CDR1 MDHEN, CDR2 SYDVKM. The CDR3 contains 16 residues. The CDR3 spells CASSTRGGLFNYEQYF. The full variable domain, in which reference TRBV28 and TRBJ2-7 provide the parts outside the CDR3, is DVKVTQSSRYLVKRTGEKVFLECVQDMDHENMFWYRQDPGLGLRLIYFSYDVKMKEKGDIPEGYSVSREKKERFSLILESASTNQTSMYLCASSTRGGLFNYEQYFGPGTRLTVT.

The chain joins TRBV29-1 to TRBJ2-7; no DNA is available, so the TRBD1 call from TCRdb remains unchecked. In germline, CDR1 is SQVTM, CDR2 ANQGSEA. The CDR3 length is 13 residues. CDR3 sequence reads: CSVEWSGYYEQYF.

The rearrangement links TRBV7-9 to TRBJ1-1; TCRdb's D call, TRBD1, is unchecked because there is no DNA. Germline V gene sequence: CDR1 SEHNR, CDR2 FQNEAQ (reference sequence). CDR3 length equals 13 residues. The CDR3 loop reads CASRPTGFAEAFF.

The chain recombines TRBV2 with TRBJ2-7; the D call from TCRdb, TRBD1, cannot be confirmed without DNA. CDR1 and CDR2 (germline): SNHLY, FYNNEI. The CDR3 is 14 amino acids. This CDR3 reads CASSSGTGLYEQYF.

The V gene is TRBV7-3, the J gene TRBJ2-7. The CDR3 length is 14 residues. Germline lookup yields CDR1 SGHTA and CDR2 FQGTGA. CDR3 protein: CASSSYVGAYEQYF. The whole variable domain, remainder taken from reference TRBV7-3 and TRBJ2-7, is GAGVSQTPSNKVTEKGKYVELRCDPISGHTALYWYRQSLGQGPEFLIYFQGTGAADDSGLPNDRFFAVRPEGSVSTLKIQRTERGDSAVYLCASSSYVGAYEQYFGPGTRLTVT.

The chain has TRBV5-1 and TRBJ2-2; TCRdb picks TRBD1, but there is no DNA to check that call. This CDR3 spans 15 amino acids. Germline loops: CDR1 SGHRS, CDR2 YFSETQ. The CDR3 reads CASSFRGKSGGELFF.

The gene calls are TRBV5-1 and TRBJ1-6; the TRBD1 assignment by TCRdb is unverifiable without DNA. Germline values: CDR1 SGHRS, CDR2 YFSETQ. The CDR3 contains 15 residues. This chain's CDR3 is CASSLLGTDNSPLHF. Drawing the rest from reference TRBV5-1 and TRBJ1-6, the complete variable domain is KAGVTQTPRYLIKTRGQQVTLSCSPISGHRSVSWYQQTPGQGLQFLFEYFSETQRNKGNFPGRFSGRQFSNSRSEMNVSTLELGDSALYLCASSLLGTDNSPLHFGNGTRLTVT.

The CDR3 sequence is CASSQGIGLADYEQYF. The J gene is TRBJ2-7, the V gene TRBV4-3; TCRdb's D gene call, TRBD2, goes unchecked for lack of DNA. Looked up from germline, CDR1 is LGHNA and CDR2 is YSLEER. There are 16 residues in the CDR3.

The rearrangement joins TRBV7-7 to TRBJ2-5; TCRdb names TRBD1, which stays unverified in the absence of DNA. Germline-derived CDR1 and CDR2 are SSHAT and FNYEAQ (reference sequence). The CDR3 contains 15 residues. The CDR3 here is CASSSTGGRGETQYF.

The chain combines TRBV7-2 with TRBJ2-5. Germline V gene data show CDR1 as SGHTA and CDR2 as FQGNSA. The CDR3 spans 13 residues. The chain's CDR3 is CASSLDSMETQYF.

This chain links TRBV2 with TRBJ1-4. The CDR3 sequence is 15 residues long. The V gene's germline CDR1 is SNHLY and CDR2 FYNNEI. The CDR3 sequence is CASSEEKWLNEKLFF.

The rearrangement uses TRBV7-9 and TRBJ2-7; the D call from TCRdb, TRBD1, cannot be confirmed without DNA. Per the germline V gene, CDR1 is SEHNR and CDR2 is FQNEAQ (reference sequence). CDR3 size: 12 residues. CDR3 loop: CASSGTGGEQYF.

The J gene is TRBJ2-1, the V gene TRBV5-1. Germline CDR1 reads SGHRS; CDR2 reads YFSETQ. The CDR3 extends over 15 amino acids. The CDR3 spells CASSLLEGTYNELFF. Full variable domain (rest looked up from reference TRBV5-1 and TRBJ2-1): KAGVTQTPRYLIKTRGQQVTLSCSPISGHRSVSWYQQTPGQGLQFLFEYFSETQRNKGNFPGRFSGRQFSNSRSEMNVSTLELGDSALYLCASSLLEGTYNELFFGPGTRLTVL.

V and J are TRBV28 and TRBJ2-7; TCRdb lists TRBD1, though no DNA is available to test this call. CDR1 is MDHEN, CDR2 SYDVKM, per germline. This CDR3 contains 15 residues. The CDR3 loop reads CASSRPGQGIPLQYF.